The present T cell receptor (beta chain) was sequenced within a study of blood T cells in healthy people across ages. Study-level findings and limits: Versus aged donors, long-lived donors had higher diversity and more naive CD4+ cells. Unsorted PBMCs blocked a conclusive comparison of naive and antigen-experienced cells.

The germline V gene has CDR1 DFQATT and CDR2 SNEGSKA (reference sequence). Trimming took off 0 bases at V and 2 bases at J, with 17 bases between the two ends. CDR3 length equals 16 residues. With a J-beta primer mix and a sample-barcoded 5' primer, a second PCR ran roughly 6 to 12 cycles. Every sample gave at least 2.5 million paired-end reads containing CDR3. TCRdb reprocessed the 5' RACE reads via MiXCR and lists one record per CDR3 protein. The sample records about 970,000 distinct CDR3 sequences, roughly 47% being singletons. The draw of peripheral blood yielded roughly 9.4 milliliters from each donor. In this sample, this clonotype turned up many times. No antigen is known for it.

The chain has TRBV20-1 and TRBJ2-7; D possibly uses TRBD1 or TRBD2 (6 bases each). The receptor was derived from a woman aged 55-75 years in good health. Sequencing was done on a sample of blood. The CDR3 region is CSARDYIRGGTYEQYF. CDR3 sequence (DNA): TGCAGTGCTAGAGATTATATCAGGGGAGGAACCTACGAGCAGTACTTC.